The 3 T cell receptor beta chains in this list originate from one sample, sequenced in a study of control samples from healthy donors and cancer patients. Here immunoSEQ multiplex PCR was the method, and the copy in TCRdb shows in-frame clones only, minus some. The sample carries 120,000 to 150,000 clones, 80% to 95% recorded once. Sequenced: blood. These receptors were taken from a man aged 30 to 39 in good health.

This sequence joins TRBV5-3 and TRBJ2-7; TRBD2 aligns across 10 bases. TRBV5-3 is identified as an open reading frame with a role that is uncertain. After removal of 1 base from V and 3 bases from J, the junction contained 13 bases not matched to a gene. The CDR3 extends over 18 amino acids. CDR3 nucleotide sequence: TGTGCCAGAAGCTTGATTTTAGCGGGAGGTACTCCTAACTACGAGCAGTACTTC. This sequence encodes CARSLILAGGTPNYEQYF.

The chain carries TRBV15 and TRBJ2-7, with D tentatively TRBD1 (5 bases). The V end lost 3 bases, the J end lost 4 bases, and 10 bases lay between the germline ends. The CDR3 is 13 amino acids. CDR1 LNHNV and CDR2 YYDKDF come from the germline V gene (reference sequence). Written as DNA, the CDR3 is TGTGCCACCAGCAGCGCAGGGTTTTACGAGCAGTACTTC. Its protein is CATSSAGFYEQYF.

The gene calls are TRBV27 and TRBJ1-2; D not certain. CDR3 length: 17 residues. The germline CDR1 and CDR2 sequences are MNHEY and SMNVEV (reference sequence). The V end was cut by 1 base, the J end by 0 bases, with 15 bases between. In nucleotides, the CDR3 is TGTGCCAGCAGTTTATTCCCCAGTACCCTCTCTAACTATGGCTACACCTTC. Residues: CASSLFPSTLSNYGYTF.